The sequence of this T cell receptor beta chain was determined in a study of shared clonotypes between healthy human individuals. General study results and limits: It was observed that 5% to 6.5% of naive CD4 clonotypes were shared across several donors.

About this clone itself: Antigen: not known.

Trimming took 5 bases from V and 2 from J, leaving 12 bases between them. CDR1 is SNHLY, CDR2 FYNNEI, per germline. This CDR3 comprises 15 residues. Method: immunoSEQ multiplex PCR; TCRdb's copy keeps in-frame clones and lacks some. The sample contains approximately 1,500,000 clones, roughly 98% of which appear only once. The specimen sequenced was naive CD4+ T cells sorted from blood. Subset in this sample: CD45RA+ positively selected. The rearrangement links TRBV2 to TRBJ2-2; D gene unclear. The receptor comes from a man aged 25-45 years in good health. CDR3 sequence reads: CASSPRTFNTGELFF. The CDR3 DNA sequence: TGTGCCAGCAGTCCCCGGACGTTTAACACCGGGGAGCTGTTTTTT.